Shown below are 2 T cell receptor beta chains from a single sample sequenced in a study of PD-L1 blockade in urothelial cancer. Profiled with immunoSEQ multiplex PCR; TCRdb holds only in-frame clones, not every one. The repertoire consists of some 45,000 clones, with about 87% occurring once and the leading ten covering about 4%. Source: PBMCs, taken around atezolizumab (anti-PD-L1) treatment. The receptors were gathered from a man older than 75 with urothelial cancer.

This sequence joins TRBV2 and TRBJ1-5; possible D gene TRBD1, 5 bases. V was trimmed by 7 bases and J by 9 bases, leaving 16 bases between them. The CDR3 runs 13 residues. The germline gives CDR1 SNHLY, CDR2 FYNNEI. The CDR3 here is CASKVQAQGPQHF. CDR3 DNA: TGTGCCAGCAAGGTACAGGCCCAGGGGCCCCAGCATTTT.

As to this clone: The junction differs from germline at one of its ends, possibly a read error. The rearrangement joins TRBV7-6 to TRBJ2-5; 15 bases match TRBD2. Germline-derived CDR1 and CDR2 are SGHVS and FNYEAQ. This CDR3 has 19 residues. CDR3 DNA: TGTGCCAGCAGCAAGGGGACTAGCGGGAGGCGGGGGGACCAACAGACCCAGTACTTC. Amino acids: CASSKGTSGRRGDQQTQYF.